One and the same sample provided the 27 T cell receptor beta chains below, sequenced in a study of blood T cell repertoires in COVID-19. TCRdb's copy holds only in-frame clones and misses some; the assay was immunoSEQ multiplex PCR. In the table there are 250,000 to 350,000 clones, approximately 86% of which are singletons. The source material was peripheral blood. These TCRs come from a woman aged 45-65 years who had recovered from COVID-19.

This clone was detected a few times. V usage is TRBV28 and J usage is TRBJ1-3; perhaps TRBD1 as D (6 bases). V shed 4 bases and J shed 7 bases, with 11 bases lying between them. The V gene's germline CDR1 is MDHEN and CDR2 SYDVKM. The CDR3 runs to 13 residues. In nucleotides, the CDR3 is TGTGCCAGCAGTTCCCAGGGGATTAACACCATATATTTT. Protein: CASSSQGINTIYF.

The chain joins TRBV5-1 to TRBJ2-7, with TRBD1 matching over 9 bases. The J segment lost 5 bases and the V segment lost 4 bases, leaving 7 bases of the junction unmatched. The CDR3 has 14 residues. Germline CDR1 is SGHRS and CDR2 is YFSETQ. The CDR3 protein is CASSLADRGNEQYF. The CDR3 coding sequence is TGCGCCAGCAGCCTCGCCGACAGGGGGAACGAGCAGTACTTC.

CDR3 residues: CASSLGSSTEAFF. CDR3 DNA sequence: TGTGCCAGTAGTCTCGGGTCGAGCACTGAAGCTTTCTTT. The chain recombines TRBV19 with TRBJ1-1; D not resolved. V gave up 5 bases and J gave up 4 bases, with 11 bases separating them. The germline gives CDR1 LNHDA, CDR2 SQIVND (reference sequence). The CDR3 is 13 residues long.

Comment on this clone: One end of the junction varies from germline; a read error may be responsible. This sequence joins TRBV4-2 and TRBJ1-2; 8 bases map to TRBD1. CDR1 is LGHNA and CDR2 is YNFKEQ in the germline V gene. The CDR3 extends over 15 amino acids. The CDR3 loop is CASSQVPRDRTSEHF. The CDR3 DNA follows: TGTGCCAGCAGCCAAGTTCCCCGGGACAGGACCTCGGAGCACTTC.

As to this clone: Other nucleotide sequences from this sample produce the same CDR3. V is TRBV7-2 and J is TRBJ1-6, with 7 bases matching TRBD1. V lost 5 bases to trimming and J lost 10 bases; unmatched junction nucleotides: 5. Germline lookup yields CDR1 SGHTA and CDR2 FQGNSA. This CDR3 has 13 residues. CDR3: CASSPGGNSPLHF. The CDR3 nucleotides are TGTGCCAGCAGCCCAGGGGGAAACTCACCCCTCCACTTT.

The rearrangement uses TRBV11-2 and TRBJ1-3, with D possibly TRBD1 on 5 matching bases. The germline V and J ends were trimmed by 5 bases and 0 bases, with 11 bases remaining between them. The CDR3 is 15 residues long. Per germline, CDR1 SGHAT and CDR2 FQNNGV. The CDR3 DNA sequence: TGTGCCAGCAGCCCGACAGACCGCTCTGGAAACACCATATATTTT. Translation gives CASSPTDRSGNTIYF.

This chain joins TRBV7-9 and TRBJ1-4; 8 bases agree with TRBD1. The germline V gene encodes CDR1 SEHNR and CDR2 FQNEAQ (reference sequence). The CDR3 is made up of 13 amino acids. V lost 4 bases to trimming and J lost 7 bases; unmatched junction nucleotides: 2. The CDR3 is CASSSGQGEKLFF. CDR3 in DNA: TGTGCCAGCAGCTCAGGACAGGGTGAAAAACTGTTTTTT.

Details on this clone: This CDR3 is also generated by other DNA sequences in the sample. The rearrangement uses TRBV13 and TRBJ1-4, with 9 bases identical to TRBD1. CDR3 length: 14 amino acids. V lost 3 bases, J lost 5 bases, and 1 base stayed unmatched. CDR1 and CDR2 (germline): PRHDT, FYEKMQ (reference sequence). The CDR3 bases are TGTGCCAGCAGCTTTGGACAGGGGAATGAAAAACTGTTTTTT. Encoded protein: CASSFGQGNEKLFF.

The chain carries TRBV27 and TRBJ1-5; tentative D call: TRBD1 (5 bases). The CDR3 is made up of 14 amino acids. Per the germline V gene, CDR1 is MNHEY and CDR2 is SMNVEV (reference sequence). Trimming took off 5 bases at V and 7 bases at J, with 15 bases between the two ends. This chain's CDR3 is CASSPWGGEQPQHF. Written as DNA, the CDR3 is TGTGCCAGCAGTCCATGGGGAGGGGAGCAGCCCCAGCATTTT.

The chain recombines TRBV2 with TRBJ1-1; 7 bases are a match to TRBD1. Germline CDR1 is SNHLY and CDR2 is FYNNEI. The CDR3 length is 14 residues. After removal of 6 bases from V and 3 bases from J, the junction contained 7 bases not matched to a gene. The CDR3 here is CASSDRVRDTEAFF. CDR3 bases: TGTGCCAGCAGCGACAGGGTAAGGGACACTGAAGCTTTCTTT.

The CDR3 here is CASSFGTETYEQYF. As DNA, the CDR3 is TGTGCCAGCAGTTTTGGGACAGAGACCTACGAGCAGTACTTC. The rearrangement uses TRBV28 and TRBJ2-7; 7 bases are shared with TRBD1. This CDR3 comprises 14 residues. The V segment lost 3 bases and the J segment 2 bases; nucleotides outside the gene matches: 4. Germline values: CDR1 MDHEN, CDR2 SYDVKM. The full variable domain, rest sourced from reference TRBV28 and TRBJ2-7, is DVKVTQSSRYLVKRTGEKVFLECVQDMDHENMFWYRQDPGLGLRLIYFSYDVKMKEKGDIPEGYSVSREKKERFSLILESASTNQTSMYLCASSFGTETYEQYFGPGTRLTVT.

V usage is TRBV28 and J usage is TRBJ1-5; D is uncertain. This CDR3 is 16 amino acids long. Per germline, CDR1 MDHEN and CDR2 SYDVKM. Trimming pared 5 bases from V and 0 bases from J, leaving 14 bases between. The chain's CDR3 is CASSPHRGGSNQPQHF. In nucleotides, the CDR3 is TGTGCCAGCAGTCCCCATCGTGGCGGTAGCAATCAGCCCCAGCATTTT.

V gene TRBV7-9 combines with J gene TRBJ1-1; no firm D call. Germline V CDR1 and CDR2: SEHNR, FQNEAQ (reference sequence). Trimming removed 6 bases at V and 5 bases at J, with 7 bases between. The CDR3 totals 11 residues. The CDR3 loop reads CASSSSTEAFF. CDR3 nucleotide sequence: TGTGCCAGCAGTTCGTCGACTGAAGCTTTCTTT.

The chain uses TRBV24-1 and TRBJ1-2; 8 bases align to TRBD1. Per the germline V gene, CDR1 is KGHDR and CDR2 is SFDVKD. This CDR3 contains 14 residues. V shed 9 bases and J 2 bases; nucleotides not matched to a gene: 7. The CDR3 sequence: CATQGQGQNYGYTF. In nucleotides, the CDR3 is TGTGCCACCCAAGGACAGGGACAGAACTATGGCTACACCTTC.

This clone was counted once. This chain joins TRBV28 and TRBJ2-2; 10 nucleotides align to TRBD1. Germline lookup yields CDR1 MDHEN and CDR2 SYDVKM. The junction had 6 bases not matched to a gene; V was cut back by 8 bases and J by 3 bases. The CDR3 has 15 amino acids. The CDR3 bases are TGTGCCAGCTCACGGGACAGGGGAGACACCGGGGAGCTGTTTTTT. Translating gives CASSRDRGDTGELFF.

The CDR3 is CASSLANLASIREQYF. The CDR3 DNA sequence: TGCGCCAGCAGCTTGGCCAACTTAGCGAGTATTCGAGAGCAGTACTTC. The rearrangement links TRBV5-1 to TRBJ2-7; the D gene is possibly TRBD2 (5 bases). The V and J ends lost 0 bases and 7 bases respectively, with 20 bases between them. Looked up from germline, CDR1 is SGHRS and CDR2 is YFSETQ. The CDR3 is 16 residues long. Looking up the rest from reference TRBV5-1 and TRBJ2-7 gives the full variable domain: KAGVTQTPRYLIKTRGQQVTLSCSPISGHRSVSWYQQTPGQGLQFLFEYFSETQRNKGNFPGRFSGRQFSNSRSEMNVSTLELGDSALYLCASSLANLASIREQYFGPGTRLTVT.

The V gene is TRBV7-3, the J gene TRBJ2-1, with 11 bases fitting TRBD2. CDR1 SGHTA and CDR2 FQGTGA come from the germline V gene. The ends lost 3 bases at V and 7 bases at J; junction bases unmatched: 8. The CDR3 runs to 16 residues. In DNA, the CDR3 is TGTGCCAGCAGCTTGGTTGTAGCGGGGGGGGAAAATGAGCAGTTCTTC. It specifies CASSLVVAGGENEQFF.

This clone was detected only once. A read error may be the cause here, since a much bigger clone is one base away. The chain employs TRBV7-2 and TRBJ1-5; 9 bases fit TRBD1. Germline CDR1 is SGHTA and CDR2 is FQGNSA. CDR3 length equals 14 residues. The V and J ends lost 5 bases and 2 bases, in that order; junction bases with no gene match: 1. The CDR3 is CASSRTGGNQPQHF. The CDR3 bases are TGTGCCAGCAGCCGGACAGGGGGCAATCAGCCCCAGCATTTT. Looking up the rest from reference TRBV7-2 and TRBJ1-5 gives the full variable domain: GAGVSQSPSNKVTEKGKDVELRCDPISGHTALYWYRQSLGQGLEFLIYFQGNSAPDKSGLPSDRFSAERTGGSVSTLTIQRTQQEDSAVYLCASSRTGGNQPQHFGDGTRLSIL.

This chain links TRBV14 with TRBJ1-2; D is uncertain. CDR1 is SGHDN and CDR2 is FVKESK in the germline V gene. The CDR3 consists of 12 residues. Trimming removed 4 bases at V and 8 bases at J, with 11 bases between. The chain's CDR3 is CASSPVLAGYTF. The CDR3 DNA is TGTGCCAGCAGCCCCGTCCTGGCCGGCTACACCTTC.

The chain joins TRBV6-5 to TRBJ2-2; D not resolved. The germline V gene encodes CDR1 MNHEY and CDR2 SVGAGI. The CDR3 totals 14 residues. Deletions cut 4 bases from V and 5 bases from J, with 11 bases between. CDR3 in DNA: TGTGCCAGCAGTTTCTCCCAACGGACCGGGGAGCTGTTTTTT. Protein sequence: CASSFSQRTGELFF.

The CDR3 loop reads CASRSPGLAGEQYF. The DNA for the CDR3 is TGTGCCAGCAGGTCTCCGGGACTAGCAGGCGAGCAGTACTTC. This chain links TRBV6-5 with TRBJ2-7; 9 bases agree with TRBD2. The CDR3 spans 14 residues. Trimming took 6 bases from V and 6 from J; bases not matched to a gene: 9. CDR1 is MNHEY, CDR2 SVGAGI, per germline.

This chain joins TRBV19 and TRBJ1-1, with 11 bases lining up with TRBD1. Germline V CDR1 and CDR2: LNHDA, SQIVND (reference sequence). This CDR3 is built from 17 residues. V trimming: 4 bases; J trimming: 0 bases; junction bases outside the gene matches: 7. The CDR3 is CASSNLLGQGVNTEAFF. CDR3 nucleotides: TGTGCCAGTAGTAACCTTTTGGGACAGGGGGTGAACACTGAAGCTTTCTTT.

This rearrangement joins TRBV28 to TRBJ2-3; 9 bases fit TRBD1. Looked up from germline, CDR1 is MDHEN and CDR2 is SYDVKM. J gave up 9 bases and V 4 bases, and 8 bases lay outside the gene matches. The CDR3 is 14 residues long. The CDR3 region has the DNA TGTGCCAGCAGTTCCGGGACAGGGATTGAGACGCAGTATTTT. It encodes CASSSGTGIETQYF.

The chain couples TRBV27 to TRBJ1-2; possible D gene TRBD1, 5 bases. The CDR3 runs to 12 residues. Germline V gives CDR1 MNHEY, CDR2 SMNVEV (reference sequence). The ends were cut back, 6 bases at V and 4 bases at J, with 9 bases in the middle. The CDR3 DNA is TGTGCCAGCAGCACAGGACCCTATGGCTACACCTTC. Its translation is CASSTGPYGYTF.

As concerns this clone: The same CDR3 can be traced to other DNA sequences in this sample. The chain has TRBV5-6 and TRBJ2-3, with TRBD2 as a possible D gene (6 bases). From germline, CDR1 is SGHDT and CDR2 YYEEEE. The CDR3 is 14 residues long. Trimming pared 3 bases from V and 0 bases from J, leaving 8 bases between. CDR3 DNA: TGTGCCAGCAGCTCGGGACTGAGCACAGATACGCAGTATTTT. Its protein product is CASSSGLSTDTQYF.

The CDR3 loop is CASSVTGKSEQFF. Here the CDR3 DNA reads TGTGCCAGCAGTGTAACCGGGAAAAGTGAGCAGTTCTTC. The genes are TRBV6-4 and TRBJ2-1, with D perhaps TRBD2 (5 bases). The CDR3 is 13 residues long. The ends were cut back, 4 bases at V and 9 bases at J, with 13 bases in the middle. CDR1 and CDR2 from the germline V gene are MRHNA and SNTAGT.

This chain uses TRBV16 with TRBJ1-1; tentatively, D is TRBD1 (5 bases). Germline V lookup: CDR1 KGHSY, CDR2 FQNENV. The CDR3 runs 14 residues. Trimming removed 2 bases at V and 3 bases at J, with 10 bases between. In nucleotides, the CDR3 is TGTGCCAGCAGCCAAGCAGGGCGGTACACTGAAGCTTTCTTT. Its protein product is CASSQAGRYTEAFF.